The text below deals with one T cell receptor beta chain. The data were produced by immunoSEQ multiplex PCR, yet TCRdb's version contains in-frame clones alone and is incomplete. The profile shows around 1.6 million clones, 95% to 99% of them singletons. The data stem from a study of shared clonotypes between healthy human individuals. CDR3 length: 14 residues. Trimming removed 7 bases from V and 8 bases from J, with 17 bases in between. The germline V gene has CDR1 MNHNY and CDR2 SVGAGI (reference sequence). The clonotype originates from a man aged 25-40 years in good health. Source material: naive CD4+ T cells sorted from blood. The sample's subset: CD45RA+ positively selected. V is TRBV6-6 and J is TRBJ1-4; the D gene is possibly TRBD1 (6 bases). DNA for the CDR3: TGTGCCAGCACCCAGAGGGGGGTAAGAGAAAAACTGTTTTTT. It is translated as CASTQRGVREKLFF.